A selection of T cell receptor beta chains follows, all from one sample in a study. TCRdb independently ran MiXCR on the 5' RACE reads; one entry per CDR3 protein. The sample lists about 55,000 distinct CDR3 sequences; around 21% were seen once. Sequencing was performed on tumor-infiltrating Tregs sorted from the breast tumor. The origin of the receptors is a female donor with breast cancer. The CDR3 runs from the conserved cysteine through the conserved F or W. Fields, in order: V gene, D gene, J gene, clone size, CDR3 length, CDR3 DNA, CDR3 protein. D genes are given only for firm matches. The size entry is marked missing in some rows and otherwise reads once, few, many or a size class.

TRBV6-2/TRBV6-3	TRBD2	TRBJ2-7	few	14	TGTGCCAGCAGTTACACTAGCGGCGTCCGGAAGCAGTACTTC	CASSYTSGVRKQYF
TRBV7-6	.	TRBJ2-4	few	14	TGTGCCAGCAGCTTAGGCCTTGTTGGACAGCCCGAGTACTTC	CASSLGLVGQPEYF
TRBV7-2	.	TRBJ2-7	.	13	TGTGCCAGCAGCTTAGGCCCCATGGACGAGCAGTACTTC	CASSLGPMDEQYF
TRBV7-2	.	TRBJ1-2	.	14	TGTGCCAGCAGCTCCTATGATAGGGTAGACGGCTACACCTTC	CASSSYDRVDGYTF
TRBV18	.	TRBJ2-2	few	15	TGTGTCAGCTCACCCCCCGGGACATTCCCCGGGGAGCTGTTTTTT	CVSSPPGTFPGELFF
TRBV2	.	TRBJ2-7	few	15	TGTGCCAGCAGGAGGGACACACCAGGGGCCTACGAGCAGTACTTC	CASRRDTPGAYEQYF
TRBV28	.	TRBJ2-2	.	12	TGTGCCAGCTTAACGGGGGTCCGGGAGCTGTTTTTT	CASLTGVRELFF
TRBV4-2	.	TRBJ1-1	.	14	TGTGCCAGCAGCCAAGGGGTTTCTGGCACTGAAGCTTTCTTT	CASSQGVSGTEAFF
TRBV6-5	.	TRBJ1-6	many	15	TGTGCCAGCAGGGGAACAGGTTCAGGGAATTCACCCCTCCACTTT	CASRGTGSGNSPLHF
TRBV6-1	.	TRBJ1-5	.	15	TGTGCCAGCAGTGGCGCCCTGGGTGGCAATCAGCCCCAGCATTTT	CASSGALGGNQPQHF
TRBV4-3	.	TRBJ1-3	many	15	TGCGCCAGCAGTCAGGATAAGGGGTCTGGAAACACCATATATTTT	CASSQDKGSGNTIYF
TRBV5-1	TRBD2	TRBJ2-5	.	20	TGCGCCAGCAGCTTCCGCCGACTAGCGGTAAGCCCTGTTTACCAAGAGACCCAGTACTTC	CASSFRRLAVSPVYQETQYF
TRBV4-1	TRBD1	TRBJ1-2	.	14	TGCGCCAGCAGCCACCAGGGACAGAAGGATGGCTACACCTTC	CASSHQGQKDGYTF
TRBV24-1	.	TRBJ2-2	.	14	TGTGCCACCAGTGACGGGTTCAACACCGGGGAGCTGTGTTTT	CATSDGFNTGELCF
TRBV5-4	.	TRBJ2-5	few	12	TGTGCCAGCAGCTTCGTAGAAGAGACCCAGTACTTC	CASSFVEETQYF
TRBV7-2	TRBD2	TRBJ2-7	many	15	TGTGCCAGCAGCTTAGTAGCGGGAGCTTCCTACGAGCAGTACTTC	CASSLVAGASYEQYF
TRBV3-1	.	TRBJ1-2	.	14	TGTGCCAGCAGCCAAAGCGGGGGGGCCTATGGCTACACCTTC	CASSQSGGAYGYTF
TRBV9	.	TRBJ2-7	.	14	TGTGCCAGCAGCTTGGACCCGGACAAGTACGAGCAGTACTTC	CASSLDPDKYEQYF
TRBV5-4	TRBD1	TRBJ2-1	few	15	TGTGCCAGCATCCCGGACAGGGGGCTGTGGAATGAGCAGTTCTTC	CASIPDRGLWNEQFF
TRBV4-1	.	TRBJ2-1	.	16	TGCGCCAGCAGCCGAGAAGGCCTAGCAGGGGTAAATGAGCAGTTCTTC	CASSREGLAGVNEQFF
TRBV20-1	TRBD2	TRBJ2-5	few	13	TGCAGTGCGGTAGCGGGAGCGCAAGAGACCCAGTACTTC	CSAVAGAQETQYF
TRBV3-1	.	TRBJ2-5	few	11	TGTGCCAGCAGCCCCGGGTCGGGCCAGTACTTC	CASSPGSGQYF
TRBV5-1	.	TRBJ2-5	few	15	TGCGCCAGCAGCTTGTGGGCTGGGCCCCAAGAGACCCAGTACTTC	CASSLWAGPQETQYF
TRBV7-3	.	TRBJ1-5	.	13	TGTGCCAGCAGCTTAAATGAGGGTCAGCCCCAGCATTTT	CASSLNEGQPQHF
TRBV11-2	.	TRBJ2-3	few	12	TGTGCCAGCAGCCAGGGACCGTATACGCAGTATTTT	CASSQGPYTQYF
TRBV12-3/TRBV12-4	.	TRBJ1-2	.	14	TGTGCCAGCACCCTCTGGGAGCCTAACTATGGCTACACCTTC	CASTLWEPNYGYTF
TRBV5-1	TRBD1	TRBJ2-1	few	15	TGCGCCAGCAGCTCTGCCCTAGGGACAGGGAACGAGCAGTTCTTC	CASSSALGTGNEQFF
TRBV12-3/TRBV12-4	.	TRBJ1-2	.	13	TGTGCCAGCAGTTTGAATAAGGGCCATGGCTACACCTTC	CASSLNKGHGYTF